The T cell receptor (beta chain) described here comes from a study of blood T cells in healthy people across ages. The CDR3 has 16 residues. The germline CDR1 and CDR2 sequences are LGHNA and YNFKEQ. The V segment lost 1 base and the J segment 4 bases; nucleotides outside the gene matches: 3. A sample-barcoded 5' primer and a J-beta primer mix were used in a second PCR of roughly 6 to 11 cycles. TCRdb reprocessed the 5' RACE reads via MiXCR and lists one record per CDR3 protein. Among 540,000 or so distinct CDR3 sequences listed, approximately 27% were seen once. The genes are TRBV4-2 and TRBJ2-2; TRBD2 matches at 10 bases. The sample consisted of blood. The receptor was isolated from a woman in her seventies in good health. The CDR3: CASSQGTSGRTGELFF. Written as DNA, the CDR3 is TGTGCCAGCAGCCAAGGGACTAGCGGTCGCACCGGGGAGCTGTTTTTT.